Presented here are 8 T cell receptor beta chains from one specimen sequenced in a study of cytomegalovirus exposure and HLA in healthy donors. The PCR was carried out with 60 Vbeta primers and 13 Jbeta primers. Here immunoSEQ multiplex PCR was the method, and the copy in TCRdb shows in-frame clones only, minus some. The sample holds under 170,000 clones, 63% seen once. Sequencing was carried out using PBMCs. The origin of the receptors is a woman aged 55-69 years in good health and CMV-seropositive.

This clone occurred a few times. A junction end diverges from the germline sequence, so it may reflect a read error. The chain uses TRBV30 and TRBJ2-7, with TRBD2 matching 10 bases. This CDR3 region has 12 residues. The germline V gene has CDR1 GTSNPN and CDR2 SVGIG (reference sequence). CDR3 in DNA: TGTGCCTGGACCAAGGGGAGCGGGAGGGGGAGGTTC. This gives the protein CAWTKGSGRGRF.

The chain has TRBV9 and TRBJ2-1; 7 bases are a match to TRBD1. Trimming cost V 0 bases and J 4 bases; bases outside gene matches: 4. The V gene's germline CDR1 is SGDLS and CDR2 YYNGEE. This CDR3 is 15 amino acids long. CDR3 bases: TGTGCCAGCAGCGTAGATCAGGGGGATTACAATGAGCAGTTCTTC. As protein: CASSVDQGDYNEQFF.

This chain links TRBV7-2 with TRBJ2-2; D is unclear. The CDR3 totals 15 residues. Germline CDR1 is SGHTA and CDR2 is FQGNSA. Between the trimmed V and J ends, which lost 3 bases and 0 bases, there was a span of 8 bases. The CDR3 nucleotides are TGTGCCAGCAGCTTTGCAGGCCCGAACACCGGGGAGCTGTTTTTT. It yields the protein CASSFAGPNTGELFF.

This clone was observed a handful of times. The rearrangement uses TRBV18 and TRBJ2-6; 8 bases are a match to TRBD1. J was trimmed by 0 bases and V by 1 base; bases with no gene match: 5. CDR1 and CDR2 from the germline V gene are KGHSH and LQKENI. The CDR3 contains 18 residues. The CDR3 region is CASSPRQGATSGANVLTF. In nucleotides, the CDR3 is TGTGCCAGCTCACCACGGCAGGGGGCCACCTCTGGGGCCAACGTCCTGACTTTC.

This chain connects TRBV28 to TRBJ2-5; TRBD1 agrees at 8 bases. J was trimmed by 5 bases and V by 3 bases; bases with no gene match: 5. This CDR3 comprises 14 residues. Germline V lookup: CDR1 MDHEN, CDR2 SYDVKM. The CDR3 region is CASSFEDRVETQYF. In nucleotides, the CDR3 is TGTGCCAGCAGTTTCGAGGACAGGGTTGAGACCCAGTACTTC.

DNA for the CDR3: TGTGCCAGCAGCTCCGGGGTACCAGTAGCCAAAAACATTCAGTACTTC. Encoded protein: CASSSGVPVAKNIQYF. The rearrangement joins TRBV7-9 to TRBJ2-4; the D gene is possibly TRBD2 (5 bases). With 4 bases removed from V and 0 bases from J, the gap between germline ends came to 13 bases. Germline V gives CDR1 SEHNR, CDR2 FQNEAQ (reference sequence). The CDR3 spans 16 residues.

V usage is TRBV4-3 and J usage is TRBJ2-7; TRBD1 aligns across 8 bases. Germline loops: CDR1 LGHNA, CDR2 YSLEER. The length of the CDR3 is 17 residues. V was pared by 0 bases and J by 3 bases, with 10 bases of the junction left unmatched. The CDR3 DNA sequence: TGCGCCAGCAGCCAAGATTGGGGACAGGCAACTTTCTACGAGCAGTACTTC. Translating it yields CASSQDWGQATFYEQYF.

This chain uses TRBV6-5 with TRBJ2-7; TRBD1 matches at 9 bases. In germline, CDR1 is MNHEY, CDR2 SVGAGI. J gave up 2 bases and V 8 bases, and 10 bases lay outside the gene matches. This CDR3 region has 15 residues. DNA for the CDR3: TGTGCCAGCTCCGGGCAAGGGACAGGGACCTACGAGCAGTACTTC. Its translation: CASSGQGTGTYEQYF.